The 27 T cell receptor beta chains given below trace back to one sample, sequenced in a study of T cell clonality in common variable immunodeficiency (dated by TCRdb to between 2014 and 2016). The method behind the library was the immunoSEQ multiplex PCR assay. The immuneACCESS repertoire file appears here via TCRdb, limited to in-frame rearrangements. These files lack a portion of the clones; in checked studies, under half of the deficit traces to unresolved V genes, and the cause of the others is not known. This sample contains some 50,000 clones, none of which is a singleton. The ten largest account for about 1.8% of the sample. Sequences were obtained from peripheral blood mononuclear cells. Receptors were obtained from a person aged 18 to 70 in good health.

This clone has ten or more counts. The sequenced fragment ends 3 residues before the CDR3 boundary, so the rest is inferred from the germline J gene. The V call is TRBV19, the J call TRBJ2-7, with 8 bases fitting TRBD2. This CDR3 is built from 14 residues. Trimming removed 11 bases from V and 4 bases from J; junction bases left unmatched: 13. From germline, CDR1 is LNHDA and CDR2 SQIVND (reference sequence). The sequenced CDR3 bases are TGTGCCGTCCGGGCGGGAGCGGGGGCTTACGAG. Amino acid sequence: CAVRAGAGAYE. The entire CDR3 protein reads CAVRAGAGAYEQYF.

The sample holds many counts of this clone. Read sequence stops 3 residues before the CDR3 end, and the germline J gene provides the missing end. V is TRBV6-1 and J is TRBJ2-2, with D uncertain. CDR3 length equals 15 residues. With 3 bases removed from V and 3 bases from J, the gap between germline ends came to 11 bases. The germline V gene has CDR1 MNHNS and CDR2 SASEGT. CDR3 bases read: TGTGCCAGCAGTGATTTCCACAGATACACCGGGGAG. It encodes CASSDFHRYTGE. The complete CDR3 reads CASSDFHRYTGELFF.

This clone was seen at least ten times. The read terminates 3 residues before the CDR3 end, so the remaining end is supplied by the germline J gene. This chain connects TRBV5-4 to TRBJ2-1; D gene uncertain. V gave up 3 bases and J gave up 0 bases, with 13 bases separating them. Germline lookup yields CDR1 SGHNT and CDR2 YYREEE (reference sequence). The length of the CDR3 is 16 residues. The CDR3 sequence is CASSSYLGSSYNEQFF. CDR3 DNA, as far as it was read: TGTGCCAGCAGCTCGTATCTTGGTAGCTCCTACAATGAG.

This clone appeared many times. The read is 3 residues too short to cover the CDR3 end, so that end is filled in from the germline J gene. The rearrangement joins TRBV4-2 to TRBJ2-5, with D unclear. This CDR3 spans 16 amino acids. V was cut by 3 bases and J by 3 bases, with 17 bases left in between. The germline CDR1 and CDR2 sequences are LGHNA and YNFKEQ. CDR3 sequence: CASSQMSRLAEETQYF. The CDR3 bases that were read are TGTGCCAGCAGCCAGATGTCTAGGTTGGCAGAAGAGACC.

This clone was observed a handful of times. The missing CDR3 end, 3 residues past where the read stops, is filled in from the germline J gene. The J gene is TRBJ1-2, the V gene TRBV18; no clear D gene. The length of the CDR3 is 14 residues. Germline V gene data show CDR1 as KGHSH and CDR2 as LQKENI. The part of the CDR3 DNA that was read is TGTGCCAGCTCACCAAGTACCCTCTCCTACGAC. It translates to CASSPSTLSYD. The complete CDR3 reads CASSPSTLSYDYTF. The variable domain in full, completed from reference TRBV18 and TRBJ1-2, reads NAGVMQNPRHLVRRRGQEARLRCSPMKGHSHVYWYRQLPEEGLKFMVYLQKENIIDESGMPKERFSAEFPKEGPSILRIQQVVRGDSAAYFCASSPSTLSYDYTFGSGTRLTVV.

The CDR3 DNA, read in part, is TGTGCCAGCACCCCCGGGACAGAGCCTAATCCG. It encodes CASTPGTEPNP. The whole CDR3 protein reads CASTPGTEPNPLFF. The chain employs TRBV7-2 and TRBJ2-2, with TRBD1 identical over 7 bases. Read coverage stops 3 residues before the CDR3 terminus; the germline J gene supplies the remainder. Germline CDR1 reads SGHTA; CDR2 reads FQGNSA. The CDR3 length is 14 residues.

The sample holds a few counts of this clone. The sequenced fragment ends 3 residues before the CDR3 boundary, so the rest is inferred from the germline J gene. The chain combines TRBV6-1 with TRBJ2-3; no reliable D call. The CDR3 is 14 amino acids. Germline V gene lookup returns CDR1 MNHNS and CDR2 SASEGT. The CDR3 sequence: CASSESFKQETQYF. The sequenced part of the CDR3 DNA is TGTGCCAGCAGTGAAAGTTTCAAGCAAGAGACG.

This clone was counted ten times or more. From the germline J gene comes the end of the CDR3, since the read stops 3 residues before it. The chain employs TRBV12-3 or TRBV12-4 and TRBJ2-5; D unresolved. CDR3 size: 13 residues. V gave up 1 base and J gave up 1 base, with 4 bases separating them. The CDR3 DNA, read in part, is TGTGCCAGCAGTTTAGGTATCCAAGAGACC. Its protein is CASSLGIQET. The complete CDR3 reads CASSLGIQETQYF.

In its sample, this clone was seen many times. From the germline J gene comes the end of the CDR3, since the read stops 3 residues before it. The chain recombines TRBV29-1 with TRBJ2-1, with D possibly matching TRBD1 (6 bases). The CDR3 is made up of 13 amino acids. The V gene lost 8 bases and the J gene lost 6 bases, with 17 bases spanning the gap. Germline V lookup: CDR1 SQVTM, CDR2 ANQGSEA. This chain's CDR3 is CSSRGYRANEQFF. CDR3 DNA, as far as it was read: TGCAGCTCCCGTGGGTACAGGGCCAATGAG.

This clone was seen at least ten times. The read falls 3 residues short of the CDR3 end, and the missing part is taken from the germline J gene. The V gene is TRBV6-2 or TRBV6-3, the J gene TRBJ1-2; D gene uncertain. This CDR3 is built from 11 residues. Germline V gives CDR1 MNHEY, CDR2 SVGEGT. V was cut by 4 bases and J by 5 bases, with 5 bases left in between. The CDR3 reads CASSFNYGYTF. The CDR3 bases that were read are TGTGCCAGCAGTTTTAATTATGGC.

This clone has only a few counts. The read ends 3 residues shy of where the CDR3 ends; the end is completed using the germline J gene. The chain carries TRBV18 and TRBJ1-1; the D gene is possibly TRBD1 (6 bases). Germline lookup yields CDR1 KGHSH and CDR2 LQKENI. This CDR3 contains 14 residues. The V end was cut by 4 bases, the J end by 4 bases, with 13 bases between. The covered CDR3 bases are TGTGCCAGCTCACTTCAGACAGGAATCACTGAA. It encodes CASSLQTGITE. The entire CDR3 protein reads CASSLQTGITEAFF.

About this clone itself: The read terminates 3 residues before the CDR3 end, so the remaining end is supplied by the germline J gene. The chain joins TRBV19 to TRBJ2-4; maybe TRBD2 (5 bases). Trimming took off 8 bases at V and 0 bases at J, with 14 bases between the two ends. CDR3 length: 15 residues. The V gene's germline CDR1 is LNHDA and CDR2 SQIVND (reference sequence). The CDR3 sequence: CASRERSLAKNIQYF. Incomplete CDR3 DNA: TGTGCCAGTCGAGAGCGGAGCCTAGCCAAAAACATT.

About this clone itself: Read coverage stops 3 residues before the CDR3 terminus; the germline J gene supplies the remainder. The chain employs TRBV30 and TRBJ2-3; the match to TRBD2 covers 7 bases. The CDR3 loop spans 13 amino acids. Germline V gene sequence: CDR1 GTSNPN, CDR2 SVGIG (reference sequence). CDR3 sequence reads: CAWSGTNQETQYF. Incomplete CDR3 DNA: TGTGCCTGGAGCGGGACTAACCAAGAGACG.

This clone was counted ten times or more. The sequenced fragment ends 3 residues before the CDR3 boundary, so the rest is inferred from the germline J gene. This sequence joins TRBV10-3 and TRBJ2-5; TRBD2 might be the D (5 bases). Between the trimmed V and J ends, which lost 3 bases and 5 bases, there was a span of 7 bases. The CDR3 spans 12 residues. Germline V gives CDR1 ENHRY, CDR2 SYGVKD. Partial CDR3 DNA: TGTGCCATCAGTGAAGCGGTGGAGACC. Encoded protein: CAISEAVET. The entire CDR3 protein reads CAISEAVETQYF.

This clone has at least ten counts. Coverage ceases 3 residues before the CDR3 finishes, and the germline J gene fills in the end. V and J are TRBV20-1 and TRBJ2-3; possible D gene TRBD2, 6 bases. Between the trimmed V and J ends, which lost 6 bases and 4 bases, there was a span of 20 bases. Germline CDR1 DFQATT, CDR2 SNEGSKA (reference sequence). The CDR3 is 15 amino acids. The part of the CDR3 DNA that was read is TGCAGTGCGAAGATCCCGGAGGGCCTTGCAGATACG. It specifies CSAKIPEGLADT. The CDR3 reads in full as CSAKIPEGLADTQYF.

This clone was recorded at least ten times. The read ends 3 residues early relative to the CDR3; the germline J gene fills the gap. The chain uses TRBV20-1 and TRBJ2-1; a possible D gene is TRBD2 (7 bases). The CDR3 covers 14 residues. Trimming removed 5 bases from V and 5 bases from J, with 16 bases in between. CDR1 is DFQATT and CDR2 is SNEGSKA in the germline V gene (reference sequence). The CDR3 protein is CSALAVKGDNEQFF. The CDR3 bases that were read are TGCAGTGCTCTAGCGGTCAAGGGGGACAATGAG.

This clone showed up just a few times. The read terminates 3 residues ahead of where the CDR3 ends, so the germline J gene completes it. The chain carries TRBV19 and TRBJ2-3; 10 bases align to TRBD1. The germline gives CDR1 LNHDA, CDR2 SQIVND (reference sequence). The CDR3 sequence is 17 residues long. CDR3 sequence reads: CASSAGTGDMVQETQYF. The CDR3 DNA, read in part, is TGTGCCAGTAGTGCGGGGACAGGGGATATGGTTCAAGAGACG.

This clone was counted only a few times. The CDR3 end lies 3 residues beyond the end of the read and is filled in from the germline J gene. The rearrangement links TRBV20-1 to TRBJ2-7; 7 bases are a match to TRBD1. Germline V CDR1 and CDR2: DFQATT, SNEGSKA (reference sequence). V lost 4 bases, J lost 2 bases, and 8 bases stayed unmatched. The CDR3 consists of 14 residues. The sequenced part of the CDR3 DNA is TGCAGTGCTATCCTTCCGCAGGGGGCCTACGAG. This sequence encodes CSAILPQGAYE. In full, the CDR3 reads CSAILPQGAYEQYF.

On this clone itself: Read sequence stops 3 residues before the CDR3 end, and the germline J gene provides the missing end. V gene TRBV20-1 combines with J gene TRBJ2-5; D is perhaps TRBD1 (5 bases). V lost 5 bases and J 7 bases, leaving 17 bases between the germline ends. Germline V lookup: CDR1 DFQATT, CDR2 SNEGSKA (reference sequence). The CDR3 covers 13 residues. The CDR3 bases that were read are TGCAGTGCTCACGGGCAGGGTAAAGGGACC. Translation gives CSAHGQGKGT. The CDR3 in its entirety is CSAHGQGKGTQYF.

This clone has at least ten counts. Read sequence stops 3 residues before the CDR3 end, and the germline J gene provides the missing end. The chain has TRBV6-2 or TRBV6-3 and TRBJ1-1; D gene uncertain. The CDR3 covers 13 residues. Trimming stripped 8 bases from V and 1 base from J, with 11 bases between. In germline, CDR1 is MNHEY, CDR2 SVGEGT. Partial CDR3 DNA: TGTGCCAGCGGCGGGCCGGAGAACACTGAA. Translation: CASGGPENTE. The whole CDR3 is CASGGPENTEAFF.

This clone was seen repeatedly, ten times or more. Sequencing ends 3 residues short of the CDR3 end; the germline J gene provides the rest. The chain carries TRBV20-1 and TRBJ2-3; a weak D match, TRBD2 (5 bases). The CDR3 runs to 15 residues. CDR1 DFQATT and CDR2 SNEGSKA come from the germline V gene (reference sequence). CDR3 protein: CSARDKAVYQETQYF. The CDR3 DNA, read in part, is TGCAGTGCTAGAGATAAAGCGGTGTACCAAGAGACG.

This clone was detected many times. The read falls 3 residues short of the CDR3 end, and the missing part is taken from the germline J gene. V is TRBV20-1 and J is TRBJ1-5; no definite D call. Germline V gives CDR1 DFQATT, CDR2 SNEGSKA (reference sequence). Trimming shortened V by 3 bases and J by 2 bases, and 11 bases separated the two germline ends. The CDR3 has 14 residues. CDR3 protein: CSARVRMGNQPQHF. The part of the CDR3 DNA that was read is TGCAGTGCTAGGGTCAGGATGGGCAATCAGCCC.

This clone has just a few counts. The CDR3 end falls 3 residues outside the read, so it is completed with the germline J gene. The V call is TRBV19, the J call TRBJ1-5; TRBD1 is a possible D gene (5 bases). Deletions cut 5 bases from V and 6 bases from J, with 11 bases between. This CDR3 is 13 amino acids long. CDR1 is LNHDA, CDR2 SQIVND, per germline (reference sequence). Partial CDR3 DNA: TGTGCCAGTAGTCAGGGAGACGGTCAGCCC. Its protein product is CASSQGDGQP. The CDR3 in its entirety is CASSQGDGQPQHF.

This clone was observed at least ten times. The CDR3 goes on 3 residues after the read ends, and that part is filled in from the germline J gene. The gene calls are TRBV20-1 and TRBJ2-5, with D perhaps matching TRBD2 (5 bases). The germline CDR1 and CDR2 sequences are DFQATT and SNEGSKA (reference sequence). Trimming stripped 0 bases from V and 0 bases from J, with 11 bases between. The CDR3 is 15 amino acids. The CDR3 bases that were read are TGCAGTGCTAGAGATAAAGCGGTGTACCAAGAGACC. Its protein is CSARDKAVYQET. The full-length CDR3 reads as CSARDKAVYQETQYF.

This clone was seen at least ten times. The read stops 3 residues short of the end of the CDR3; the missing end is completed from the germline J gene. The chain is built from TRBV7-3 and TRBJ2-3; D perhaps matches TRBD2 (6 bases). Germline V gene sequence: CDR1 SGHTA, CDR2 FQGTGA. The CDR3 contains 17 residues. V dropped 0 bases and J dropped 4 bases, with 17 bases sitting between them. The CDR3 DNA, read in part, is TGTGCCAGCAGCTTAACCGGTGGGCCCGGAGGGGCAGATACG. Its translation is CASSLTGGPGGADT. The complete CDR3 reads CASSLTGGPGGADTQYF.

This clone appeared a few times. The CDR3 protein is CSARPGSYEQYF. The CDR3 DNA, read in part, is TGCAGTGCTAGGCCAGGTTCCTACGAG. This chain links TRBV20-1 with TRBJ2-7; D not certain. The read gets to within 3 residues of the CDR3 end, and the germline J gene fills in the rest. The CDR3 runs 12 residues. The germline CDR1 and CDR2 sequences are DFQATT and SNEGSKA (reference sequence). The V end lost 3 bases, the J end lost 1 base, and 7 bases lay between the germline ends.

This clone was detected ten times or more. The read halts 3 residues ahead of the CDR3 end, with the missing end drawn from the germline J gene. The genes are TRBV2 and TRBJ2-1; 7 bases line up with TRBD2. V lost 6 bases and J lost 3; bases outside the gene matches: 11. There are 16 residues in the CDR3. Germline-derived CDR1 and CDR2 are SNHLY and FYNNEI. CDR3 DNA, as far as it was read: TGTGCCAGCAGGAACTTTGGCGCGGGAGACTACAATGAG. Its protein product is CASRNFGAGDYNE. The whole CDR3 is CASRNFGAGDYNEQFF. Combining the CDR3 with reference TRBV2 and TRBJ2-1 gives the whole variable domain EPEVTQTPSHQVTQMGQEVILRCVPISNHLYFYWYRQILGQKVEFLVSFYNNEISEKSEIFDDQFSVERPDGSNFTLKIRSTKLEDSAMYFCASRNFGAGDYNEQFFGPGTRLTVL.